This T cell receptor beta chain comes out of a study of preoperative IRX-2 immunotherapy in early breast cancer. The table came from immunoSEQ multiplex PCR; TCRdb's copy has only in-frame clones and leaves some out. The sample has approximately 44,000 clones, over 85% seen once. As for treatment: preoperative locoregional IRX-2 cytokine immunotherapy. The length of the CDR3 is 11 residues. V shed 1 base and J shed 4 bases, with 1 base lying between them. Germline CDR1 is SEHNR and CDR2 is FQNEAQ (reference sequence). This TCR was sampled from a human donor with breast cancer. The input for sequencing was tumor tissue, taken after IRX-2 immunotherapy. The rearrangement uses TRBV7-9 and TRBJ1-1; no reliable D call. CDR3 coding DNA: TGTGCCAGCAGCTTAGTCACTGAAGCTTTCTTT. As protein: CASSLVTEAFF. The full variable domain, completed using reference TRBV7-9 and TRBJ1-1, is DTGVSQNPRHKITKRGQNVTFRCDPISEHNRLYWYRQTLGQGPEFLTYFQNEAQLEKSRLLSDRFSAERPKGSFSTLEIQRTEQGDSAMYLCASSLVTEAFFGQGTRLTVV.